This passage covers 10 T cell receptor beta chains from one sample sequenced in a study of PD-1 blockade in classical Hodgkin lymphoma. TCRdb keeps only in-frame clones here, not all; method: immunoSEQ multiplex PCR. The sample has 20,000 to 25,000 clones; roughly two thirds are singletons. Relapse was seen in all patients after autologous stem cell transplantation, and brentuximab vedotin exposure was variable. The sample in question was peripheral blood mononuclear cells (PBMCs), obtained at baseline. Every receptor here comes from a human donor with classical Hodgkin lymphoma.

The chain has TRBV28 and TRBJ1-5, with D perhaps TRBD1 (6 bases). Between the trimmed V and J ends, which lost 5 bases and 5 bases, there was a span of 19 bases. This CDR3 has 16 amino acids. Germline V gene sequence: CDR1 MDHEN, CDR2 SYDVKM. CDR3 sequence (DNA): TGTGCCAGCAGTCAGCCCAGGGGCCGCGCCCATCAGCCCCAGCATTTT. Protein sequence: CASSQPRGRAHQPQHF.

V usage is TRBV7-2 and J usage is TRBJ2-7; D is unclear. The CDR3 spans 13 residues. The V end lost 5 bases, the J end lost 0 bases, and 8 bases lay between the germline ends. Germline V gives CDR1 SGHTA, CDR2 FQGNSA. The CDR3 DNA is TGTGCCAGCAGCCCGGACGGCTCCTACGAGCAGTACTTC. Amino acids: CASSPDGSYEQYF.

The chain recombines TRBV18 with TRBJ2-1, with D uncertain. Trimming removed 4 bases from V and 6 bases from J, with 16 bases in between. Germline-derived CDR1 and CDR2 are KGHSH and LQKENI. CDR3 length equals 15 residues. CDR3 sequence reads: CASSLFLTALNEQFF. The CDR3 bases are TGTGCCAGCTCACTATTCCTTACTGCTCTCAATGAGCAGTTCTTC.

The chain carries TRBV9 and TRBJ2-3; 9 bases align to TRBD2. With 0 bases clipped from V and 5 bases from J, the junction kept 4 bases outside the gene matches. Germline assignment: CDR1 SGDLS and CDR2 YYNGEE. The CDR3 is made up of 15 amino acids. This chain's CDR3 is CASSVDNSGRDTQYF. CDR3 coding DNA: TGTGCCAGCAGCGTAGATAATAGCGGGAGAGATACGCAGTATTTT.

V and J are TRBV27 and TRBJ2-5; D is perhaps TRBD1 (5 bases). Germline V gene sequence: CDR1 MNHEY, CDR2 SMNVEV (reference sequence). V was clipped by 3 bases and J by 4 bases, with 9 bases between them. This CDR3 has 13 amino acids. The CDR3 nucleotides are TGTGCCAGCAGTTTTTGGGGCTCAGAGACCCAGTACTTC. Encoded protein: CASSFWGSETQYF.

This clone came up a few times. The rearrangement joins TRBV6-5 to TRBJ2-7; no clear D. V was clipped by 9 bases and J by 2 bases, with 17 bases between them. The CDR3 is 14 amino acids. Germline assignment: CDR1 MNHEY and CDR2 SVGAGI. CDR3 amino acids: CASQKTVRTYEQYF. The DNA for the CDR3 is TGTGCCAGTCAAAAGACGGTCAGGACCTACGAGCAGTACTTC.

V and J are TRBV30 and TRBJ1-2; 8 positions agree with TRBD1. The V segment lost 7 bases and the J segment 4 bases; nucleotides outside the gene matches: 5. This CDR3 region has 12 residues. Germline assignment: CDR1 GTSNPN and CDR2 SVGIG (reference sequence). In DNA form, the CDR3 reads TGTGCCTCACCTGGACAGGGCTATGGCTACACCTTC. It encodes CASPGQGYGYTF.

CDR3 protein: CASRSGGGRTNEKLFF. For the CDR3, the DNA is TGTGCCAGCAGGTCAGGGGGAGGGCGAACTAATGAAAAACTGTTTTTT. This sequence joins TRBV28 and TRBJ1-4; 7 nucleotides agree with TRBD1. There are 16 residues in the CDR3. V was pared by 6 bases and J by 1 base, with 8 bases of the junction left unmatched. Germline lookup yields CDR1 MDHEN and CDR2 SYDVKM.

The rearrangement uses TRBV7-9 and TRBJ2-3, with D maybe TRBD2 (6 bases). The CDR3 is made up of 16 amino acids. Germline CDR1 is SEHNR and CDR2 is FQNEAQ (reference sequence). V gave up 5 bases and J gave up 2 bases, with 17 bases separating them. DNA for the CDR3: TGTGCCAGCAGCCAACTGCGCGCGGGACCCACAGATACGCAGTATTTT. It translates to CASSQLRAGPTDTQYF.

This clone was counted only a few times. The rearrangement uses TRBV5-1 and TRBJ1-6, with 8 bases aligning to TRBD1. The CDR3 is made up of 15 amino acids. The V gene end was trimmed by 4 bases and the J gene end by 6 bases; junction bases not matched to a gene: 6. Germline V gives CDR1 SGHRS, CDR2 YFSETQ. The CDR3 DNA reads TGCGCCAGCAGCGCGGGACAGGTCGTTAATTCACCCCTCCACTTT. Translating it yields CASSAGQVVNSPLHF.